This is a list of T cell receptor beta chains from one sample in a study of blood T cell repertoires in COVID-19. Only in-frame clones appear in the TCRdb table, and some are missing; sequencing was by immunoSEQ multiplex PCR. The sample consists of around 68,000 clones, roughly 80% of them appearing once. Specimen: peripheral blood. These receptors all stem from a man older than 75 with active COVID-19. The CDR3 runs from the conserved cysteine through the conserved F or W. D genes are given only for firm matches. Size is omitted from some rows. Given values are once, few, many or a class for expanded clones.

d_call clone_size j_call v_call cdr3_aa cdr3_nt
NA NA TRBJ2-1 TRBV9 CASSVVPLANNEQFF TGTGCCAGCAGCGTAGTACCTCTAGCGAACAATGAGCAGTTCTTC
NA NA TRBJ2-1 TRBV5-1 CASRREAGVNEQFF TGCGCCAGCCGCCGGGAGGCAGGGGTCAATGAGCAGTTCTTC
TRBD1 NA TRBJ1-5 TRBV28 CASRPTTGGKQPQHF TGTGCCAGCAGGCCCACGACAGGGGGCAAACAGCCCCAGCATTTT
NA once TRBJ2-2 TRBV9 CASSVGPGPDRSNTGELFF TGTGCCAGCAGCGTAGGACCCGGCCCGGACAGATCGAACACCGGGGAGCTGTTTTTT
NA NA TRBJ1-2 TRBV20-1 CSGSPSYGYTF TGCAGTGGCAGCCCTAGCTATGGCTACACCTTC
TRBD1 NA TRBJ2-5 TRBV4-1 CASSHLGVGQGLETQYF TGCGCCAGCAGCCACCTCGGGGTGGGACAGGGTCTCGAGACCCAGTACTTC
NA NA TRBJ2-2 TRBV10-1 CASSESMATAPIRGTGELFF TGCGCCAGCAGTGAGTCGATGGCAACCGCCCCGATCCGTGGCACCGGGGAGCTGTTTTTT
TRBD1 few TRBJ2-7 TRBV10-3 CAISDPGQVTYEQYF TGTGCCATCAGTGACCCGGGACAGGTAACCTACGAGCAGTACTTC
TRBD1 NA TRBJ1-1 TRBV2 CASSEGQGATEAFF TGTGCCAGCAGTGAGGGACAGGGGGCCACTGAAGCTTTCTTT
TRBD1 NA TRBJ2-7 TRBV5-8 CASSFPLGQDGYYEQYF TGTGCCAGCAGCTTTCCTTTGGGACAGGACGGGTACTACGAGCAGTACTTC
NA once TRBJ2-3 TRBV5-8 CASSAGSHSDTQYF TGTGCCAGCAGCGCGGGAAGTCATTCAGATACGCAGTATTTT
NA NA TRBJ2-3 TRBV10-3 CAISDPDSLFTDTQYF TGTGCCATCAGTGACCCCGACAGCCTATTCACAGATACGCAGTATTTT
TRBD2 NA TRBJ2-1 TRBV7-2 CASSLFPGGLGNEQFF TGTGCCAGCAGCTTATTTCCGGGAGGTCTGGGTAATGAGCAGTTCTTC
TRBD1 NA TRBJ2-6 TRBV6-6 CASSLTGVSGANVLTF TGTGCCAGCAGTTTAACAGGGGTCTCTGGGGCCAACGTCCTGACTTTC